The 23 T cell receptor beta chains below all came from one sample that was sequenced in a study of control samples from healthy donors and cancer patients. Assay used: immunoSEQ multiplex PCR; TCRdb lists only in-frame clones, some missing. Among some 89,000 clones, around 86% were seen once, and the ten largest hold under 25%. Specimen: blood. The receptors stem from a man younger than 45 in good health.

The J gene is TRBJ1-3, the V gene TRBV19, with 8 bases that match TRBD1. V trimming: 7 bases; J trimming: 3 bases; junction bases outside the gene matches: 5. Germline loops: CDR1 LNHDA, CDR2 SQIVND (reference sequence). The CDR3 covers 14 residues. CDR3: CASTDRGGGNTIYF. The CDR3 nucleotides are TGTGCCAGTACCGACAGGGGTGGTGGAAACACCATATATTTT.

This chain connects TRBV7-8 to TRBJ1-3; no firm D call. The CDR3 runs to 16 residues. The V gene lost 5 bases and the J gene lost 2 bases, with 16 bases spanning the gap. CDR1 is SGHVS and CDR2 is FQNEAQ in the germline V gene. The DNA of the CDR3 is TGTGCCAGCAGCCCACTCCAGCCCGCCACTGGAAACACCATATATTTT. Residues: CASSPLQPATGNTIYF.

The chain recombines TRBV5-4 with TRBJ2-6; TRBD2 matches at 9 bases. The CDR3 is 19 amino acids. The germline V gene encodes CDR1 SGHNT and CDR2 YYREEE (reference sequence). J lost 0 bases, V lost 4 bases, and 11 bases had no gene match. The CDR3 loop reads CASSMGAGGAHSGANVLTF. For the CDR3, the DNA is TGTGCCAGCAGCATGGGGGCGGGAGGGGCCCACTCTGGGGCCAACGTCCTGACTTTC.

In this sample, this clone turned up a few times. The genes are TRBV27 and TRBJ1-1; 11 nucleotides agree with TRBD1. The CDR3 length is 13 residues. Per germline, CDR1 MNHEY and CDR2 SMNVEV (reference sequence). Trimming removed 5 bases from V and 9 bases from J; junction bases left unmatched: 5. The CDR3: CASSVWDRGKAFF. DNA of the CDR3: TGTGCCAGCAGTGTTTGGGACAGGGGGAAAGCTTTCTTT.

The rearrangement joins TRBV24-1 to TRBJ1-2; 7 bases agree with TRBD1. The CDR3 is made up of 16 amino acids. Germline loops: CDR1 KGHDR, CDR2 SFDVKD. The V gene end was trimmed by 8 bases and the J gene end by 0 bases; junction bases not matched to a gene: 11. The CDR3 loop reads CATNGGTVSTNYGYTF. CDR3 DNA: TGTGCCACCAATGGGGGGACAGTCTCTACTAACTATGGCTACACCTTC.

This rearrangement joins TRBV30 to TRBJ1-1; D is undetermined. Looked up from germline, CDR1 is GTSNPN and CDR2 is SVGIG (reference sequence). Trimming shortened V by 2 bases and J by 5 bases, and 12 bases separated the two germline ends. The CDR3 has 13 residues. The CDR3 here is CAWSYSLGTEAFF. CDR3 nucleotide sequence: TGTGCCTGGAGTTACTCTCTGGGAACTGAAGCTTTCTTT.

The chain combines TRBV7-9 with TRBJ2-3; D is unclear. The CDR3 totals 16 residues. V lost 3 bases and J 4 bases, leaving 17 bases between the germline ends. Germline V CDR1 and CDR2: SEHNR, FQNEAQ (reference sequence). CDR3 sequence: CASSFNPEDPSDTQYF. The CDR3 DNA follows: TGTGCCAGCAGCTTCAACCCCGAAGACCCATCAGATACGCAGTATTTT.

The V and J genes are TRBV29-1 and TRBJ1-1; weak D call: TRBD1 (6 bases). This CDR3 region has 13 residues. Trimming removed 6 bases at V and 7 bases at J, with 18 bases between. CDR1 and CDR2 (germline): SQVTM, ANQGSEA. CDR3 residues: CSVAGQPKGEAFF. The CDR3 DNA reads TGCAGCGTAGCTGGACAGCCCAAGGGTGAAGCTTTCTTT.

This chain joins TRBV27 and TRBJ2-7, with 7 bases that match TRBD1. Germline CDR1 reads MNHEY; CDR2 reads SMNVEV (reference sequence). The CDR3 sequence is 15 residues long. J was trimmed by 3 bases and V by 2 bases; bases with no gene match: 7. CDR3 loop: CASSLGDSSNYEQYV. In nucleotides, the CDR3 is TGTGCCAGCAGTTTAGGGGACAGTTCCAACTACGAGCAGTACGTC.

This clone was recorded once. Here the CDR3 reads CASGEHPNYGYTF. The CDR3 DNA reads TGTGCCAGCGGGGAACATCCTAACTATGGCTACACCTTC. The rearrangement joins TRBV2 to TRBJ1-2; D remains ambiguous. Germline CDR1 is SNHLY and CDR2 is FYNNEI. The CDR3 extends over 13 amino acids. The V end was cut by 8 bases, the J end by 0 bases, with 10 bases between.

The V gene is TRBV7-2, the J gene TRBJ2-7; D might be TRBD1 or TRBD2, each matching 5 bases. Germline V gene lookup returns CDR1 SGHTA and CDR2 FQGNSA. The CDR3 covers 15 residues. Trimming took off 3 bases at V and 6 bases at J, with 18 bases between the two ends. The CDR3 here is CASSLGVGRSSEQYF. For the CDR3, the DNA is TGTGCCAGCAGCTTGGGGGTCGGAAGAAGCTCCGAGCAGTACTTC.

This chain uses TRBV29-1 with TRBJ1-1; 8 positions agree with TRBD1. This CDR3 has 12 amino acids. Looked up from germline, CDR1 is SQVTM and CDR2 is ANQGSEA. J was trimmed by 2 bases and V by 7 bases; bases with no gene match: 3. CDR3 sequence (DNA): TGCAGCGCCGGGACAGGAAACACTGAAGCTTTCTTT. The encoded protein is CSAGTGNTEAFF.

The CDR3 here is CASSGGTAVSGNTIYF. DNA for the CDR3: TGTGCCAGCAGCGGGGGGACTGCCGTCTCTGGAAACACCATATATTTT. V usage is TRBV9 and J usage is TRBJ1-3; tentatively, D is TRBD1 (5 bases). The germline gives CDR1 SGDLS, CDR2 YYNGEE. Trimming pared 3 bases from V and 0 bases from J, leaving 13 bases between. The CDR3 runs 16 residues.

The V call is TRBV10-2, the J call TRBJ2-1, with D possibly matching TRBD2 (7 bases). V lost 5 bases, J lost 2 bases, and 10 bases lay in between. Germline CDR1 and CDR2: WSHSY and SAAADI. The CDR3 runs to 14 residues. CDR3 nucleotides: TGCGCCAGCAGTCCCGGGGGGCCCTACAATGAGCAGTTCTTC. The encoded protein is CASSPGGPYNEQFF.

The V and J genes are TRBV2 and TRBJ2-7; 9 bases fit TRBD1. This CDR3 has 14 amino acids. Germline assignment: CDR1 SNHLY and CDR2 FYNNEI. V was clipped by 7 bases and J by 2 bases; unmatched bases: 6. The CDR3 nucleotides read TGTGCCAGCAAGGGCGGGACAGGGACCTACGAGCAGTACTTC. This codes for CASKGGTGTYEQYF.

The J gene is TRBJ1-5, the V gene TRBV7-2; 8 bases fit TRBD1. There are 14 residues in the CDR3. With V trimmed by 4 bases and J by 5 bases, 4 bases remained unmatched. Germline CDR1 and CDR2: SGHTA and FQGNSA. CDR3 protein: CASSSGQGDQPQHF. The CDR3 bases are TGTGCCAGCAGCTCCGGACAGGGTGATCAGCCCCAGCATTTT.

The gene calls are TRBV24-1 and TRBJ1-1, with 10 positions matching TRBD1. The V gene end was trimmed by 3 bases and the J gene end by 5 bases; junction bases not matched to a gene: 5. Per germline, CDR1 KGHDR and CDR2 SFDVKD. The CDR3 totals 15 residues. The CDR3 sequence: CATSDPDRGRTEAFF. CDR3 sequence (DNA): TGTGCCACCAGTGATCCGGACAGGGGGAGGACTGAAGCTTTCTTT.

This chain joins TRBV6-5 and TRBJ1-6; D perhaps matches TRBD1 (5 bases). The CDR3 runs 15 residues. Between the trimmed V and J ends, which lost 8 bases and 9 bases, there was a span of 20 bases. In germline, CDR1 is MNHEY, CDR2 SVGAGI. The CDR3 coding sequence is TGTGCCAGCCGCCTCGACAGCGGTACAAGTTCACCCCTCCACTTT. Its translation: CASRLDSGTSSPLHF.

CDR3 residues: CASSVGPSVNTEAFF. CDR3 coding DNA: TGTGCCAGCAGCGTAGGCCCCTCCGTAAATACTGAAGCTTTCTTT. J is TRBJ1-1 and V is TRBV9; D remains unclear. Germline V gene sequence: CDR1 SGDLS, CDR2 YYNGEE. This CDR3 region has 15 residues. V lost 0 bases and J 5 bases, leaving 14 bases between the germline ends.

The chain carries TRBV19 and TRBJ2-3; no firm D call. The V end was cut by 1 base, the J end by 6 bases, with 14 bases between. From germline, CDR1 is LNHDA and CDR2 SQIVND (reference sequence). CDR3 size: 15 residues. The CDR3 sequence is CASSIGQVESDTQYF. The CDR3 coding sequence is TGTGCCAGTAGTATAGGGCAGGTAGAGTCGGATACGCAGTATTTT.

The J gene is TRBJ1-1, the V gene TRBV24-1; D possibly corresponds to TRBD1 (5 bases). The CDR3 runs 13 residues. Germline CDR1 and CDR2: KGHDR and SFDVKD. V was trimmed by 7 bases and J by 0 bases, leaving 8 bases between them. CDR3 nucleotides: TGTGCCACCAGAGGCAGGGTGAACACTGAAGCTTTCTTT. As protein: CATRGRVNTEAFF.

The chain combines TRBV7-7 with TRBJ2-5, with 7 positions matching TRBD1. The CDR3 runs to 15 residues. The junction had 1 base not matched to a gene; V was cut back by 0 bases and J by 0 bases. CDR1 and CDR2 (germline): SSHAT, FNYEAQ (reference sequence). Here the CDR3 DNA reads TGTGCCAGCAGCTTAGCCGACAGGGACCAAGAGACCCAGTACTTC. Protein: CASSLADRDQETQYF.

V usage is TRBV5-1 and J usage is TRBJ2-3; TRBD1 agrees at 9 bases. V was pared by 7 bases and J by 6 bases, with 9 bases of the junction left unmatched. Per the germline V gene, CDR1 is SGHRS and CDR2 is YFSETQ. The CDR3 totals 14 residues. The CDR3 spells CASRIQGAGDTQYF. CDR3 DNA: TGCGCCAGCCGCATACAGGGGGCAGGGGATACGCAGTATTTT. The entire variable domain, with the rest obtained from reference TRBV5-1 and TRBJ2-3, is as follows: KAGVTQTPRYLIKTRGQQVTLSCSPISGHRSVSWYQQTPGQGLQFLFEYFSETQRNKGNFPGRFSGRQFSNSRSEMNVSTLELGDSALYLCASRIQGAGDTQYFGPGTRLTVL.